This T cell receptor (beta chain) is from a study of shared clonotypes between healthy human individuals. At the level of the study: Per donor, three plates held CD4 naive cells, three held CD4 memory, two held CD8 naive and one held CD8 memory. Overall study findings and caveats: A small donor pool kept down the genetic and exposure-history diversity that was represented.

TCRdb's table, derived via immunoSEQ multiplex PCR, lists solely in-frame clones and lacks some. The repertoire includes 2 million to 3 million clones, approximately 94% of them detected once, and around 0.14% sits in the top ten. The CDR3 spans 14 residues. CDR1 SGHTA and CDR2 FQGNSA come from the germline V gene. V was trimmed by 1 base and J by 7 bases, leaving 11 bases between them. Details on this clone: Its antigen is currently unknown.

Sequences were obtained from naive CD4+ T cells sorted from blood. Subset denoted: CD45RA+ positively selected. The chain joins TRBV7-2 to TRBJ2-1; D perhaps matches TRBD1 (5 bases). The sequence was obtained from a man younger than 30 in good health. In nucleotides, the CDR3 is TGTGCCAGCAGCTTAGTGTCAGGGCGAAATGAGCAGTTCTTC. Translating it yields CASSLVSGRNEQFF.